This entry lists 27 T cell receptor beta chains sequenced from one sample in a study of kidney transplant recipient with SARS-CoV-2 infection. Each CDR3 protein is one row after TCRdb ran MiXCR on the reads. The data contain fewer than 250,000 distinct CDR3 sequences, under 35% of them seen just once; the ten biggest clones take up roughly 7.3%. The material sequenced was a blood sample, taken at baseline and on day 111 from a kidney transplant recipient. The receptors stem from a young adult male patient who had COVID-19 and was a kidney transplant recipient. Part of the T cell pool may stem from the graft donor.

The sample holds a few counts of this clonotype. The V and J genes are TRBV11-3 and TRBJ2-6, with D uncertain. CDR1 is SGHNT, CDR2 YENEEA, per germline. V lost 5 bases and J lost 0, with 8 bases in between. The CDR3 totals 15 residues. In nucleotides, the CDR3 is TGTGCCAGCAGCCCATATACCTCTGGGGCCAACGTCCTGACTTTC. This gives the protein CASSPYTSGANVLTF.

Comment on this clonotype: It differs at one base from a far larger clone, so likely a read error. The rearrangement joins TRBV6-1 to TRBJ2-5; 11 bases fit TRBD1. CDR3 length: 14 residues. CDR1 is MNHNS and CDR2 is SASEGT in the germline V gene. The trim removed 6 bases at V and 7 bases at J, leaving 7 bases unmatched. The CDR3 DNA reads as TGTGCCAGCAGCTCCGGACAGGGGGCAAGGACCCAGTACTTC. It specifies CASSSGQGARTQYF.

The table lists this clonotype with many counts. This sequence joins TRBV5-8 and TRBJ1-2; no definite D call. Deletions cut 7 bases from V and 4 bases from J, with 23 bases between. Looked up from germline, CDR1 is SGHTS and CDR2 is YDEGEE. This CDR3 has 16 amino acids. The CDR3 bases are TGTGCCAGCGTGTCAGTTCATCCACGAAAGACCTATGGCTACACCTTC. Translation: CASVSVHPRKTYGYTF.

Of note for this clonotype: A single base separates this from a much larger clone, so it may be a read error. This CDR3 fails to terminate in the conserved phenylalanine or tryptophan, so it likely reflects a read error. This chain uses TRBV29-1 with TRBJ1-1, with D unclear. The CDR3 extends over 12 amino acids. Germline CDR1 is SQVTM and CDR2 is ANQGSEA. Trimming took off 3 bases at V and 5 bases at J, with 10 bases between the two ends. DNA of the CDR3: TGCAGCGTTGAGAAAGGGAGGACTGAAGCTTTCTCT. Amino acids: CSVEKGRTEAFS.

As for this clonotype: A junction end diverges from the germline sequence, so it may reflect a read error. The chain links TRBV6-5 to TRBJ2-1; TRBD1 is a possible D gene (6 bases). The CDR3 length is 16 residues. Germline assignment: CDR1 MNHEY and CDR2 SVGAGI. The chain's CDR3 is CASSEATDRPYSEQFF. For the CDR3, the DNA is TGTGCCAGCAGTGAAGCAACCGACAGGCCCTACAGTGAGCAGTTCTTC.

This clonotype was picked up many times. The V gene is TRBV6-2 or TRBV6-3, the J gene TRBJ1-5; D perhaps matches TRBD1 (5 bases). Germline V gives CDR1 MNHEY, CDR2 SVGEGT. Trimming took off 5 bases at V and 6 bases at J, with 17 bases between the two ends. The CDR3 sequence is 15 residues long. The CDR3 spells CASSRDLESGQPQHF. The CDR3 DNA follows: TGTGCCAGCAGTCGGGACCTAGAATCGGGTCAGCCCCAGCATTTT.

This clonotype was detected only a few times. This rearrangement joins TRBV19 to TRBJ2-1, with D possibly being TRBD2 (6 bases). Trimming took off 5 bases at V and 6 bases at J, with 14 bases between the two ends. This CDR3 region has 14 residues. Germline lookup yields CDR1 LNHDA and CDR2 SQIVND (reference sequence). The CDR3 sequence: CASSLRERGNEQFF. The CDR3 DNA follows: TGTGCCAGTAGTCTCCGGGAGAGGGGCAATGAGCAGTTCTTC.

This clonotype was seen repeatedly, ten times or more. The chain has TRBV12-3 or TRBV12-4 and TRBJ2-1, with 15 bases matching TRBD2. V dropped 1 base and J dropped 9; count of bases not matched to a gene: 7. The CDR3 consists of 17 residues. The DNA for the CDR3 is TGTGCCAGCAGTTTAGTCGGGACTAGCGGGAGGTGGTCTGAGCAGTTCTTC. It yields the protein CASSLVGTSGRWSEQFF.

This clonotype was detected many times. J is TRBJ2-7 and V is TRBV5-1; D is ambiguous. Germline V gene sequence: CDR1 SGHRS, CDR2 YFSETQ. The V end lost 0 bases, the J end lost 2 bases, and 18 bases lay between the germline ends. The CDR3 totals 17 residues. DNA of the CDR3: TGCGCCAGCAGCTTGGGGGCGCGGCAGAATTTTCCCTACGAGCAGTACTTC. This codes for CASSLGARQNFPYEQYF.

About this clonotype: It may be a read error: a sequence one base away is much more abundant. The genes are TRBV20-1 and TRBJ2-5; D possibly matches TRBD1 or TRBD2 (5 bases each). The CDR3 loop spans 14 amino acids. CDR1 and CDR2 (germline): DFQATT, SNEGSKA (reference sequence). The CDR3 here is CRVPYGGAEETQYF. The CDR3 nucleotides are TGCAGGGTACCCTATGGGGGAGCGGAAGAGACCCAGTACTTC.

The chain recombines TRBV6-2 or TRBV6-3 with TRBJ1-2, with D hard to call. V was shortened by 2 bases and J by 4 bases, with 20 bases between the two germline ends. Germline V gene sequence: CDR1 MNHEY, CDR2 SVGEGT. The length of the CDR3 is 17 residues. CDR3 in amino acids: CASSYVSCIGRTYGYTF. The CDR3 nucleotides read TGTGCCAGCAGTTACGTCTCCTGCATCGGAAGGACCTATGGCTACACCTTC.

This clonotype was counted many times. The CDR3 DNA reads as TGTGCCAGCAGCTGTGATGATCCCATTTCTTTCTCTGAGACCCAGTACTTC. This codes for CASSCDDPISFSETQYF. V and J are TRBV3-1 and TRBJ2-5; D is unresolved. Germline-derived CDR1 and CDR2 are LGHDT and YNNKEL (reference sequence). V gave up 5 bases and J gave up 5 bases, with 24 bases separating them. The CDR3 covers 17 residues.

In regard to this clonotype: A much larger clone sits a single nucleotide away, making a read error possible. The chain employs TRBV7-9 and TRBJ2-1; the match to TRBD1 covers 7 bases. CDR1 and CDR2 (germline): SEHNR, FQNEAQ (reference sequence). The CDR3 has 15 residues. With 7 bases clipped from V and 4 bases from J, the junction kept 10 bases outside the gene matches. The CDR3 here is CASIRTGTAYNEQFF. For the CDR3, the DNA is TGTGCCAGCATACGTACCGGGACAGCTTACAATGAGCAGTTCTTC.

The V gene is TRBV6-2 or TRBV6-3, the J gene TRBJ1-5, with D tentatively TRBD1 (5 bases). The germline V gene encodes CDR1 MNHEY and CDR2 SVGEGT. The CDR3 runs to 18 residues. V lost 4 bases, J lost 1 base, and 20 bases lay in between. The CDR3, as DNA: TGTGCCAGCAGTTTCCAGGGTCTCAGGAAGGGAAGCAATCAGCCCCAGCATTTT. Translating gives CASSFQGLRKGSNQPQHF.

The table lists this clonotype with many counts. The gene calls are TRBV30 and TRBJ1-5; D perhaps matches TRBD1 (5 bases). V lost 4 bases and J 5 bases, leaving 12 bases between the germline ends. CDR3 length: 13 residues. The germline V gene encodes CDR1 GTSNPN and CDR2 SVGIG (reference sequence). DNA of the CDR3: TGTGCCTGGACGGGCAGGGTCGATCAGCCCCAGCATTTT. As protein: CAWTGRVDQPQHF. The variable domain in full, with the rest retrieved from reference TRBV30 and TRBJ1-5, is SQTIHQWPATLVQPVGSPLSLECTVEGTSNPNLYWYRQAAGRGLQLLFYSVGIGQISSEVPQNLSASRPQDRQFILSSKKLLLSDSGFYLCAWTGRVDQPQHFGDGTRLSIL.

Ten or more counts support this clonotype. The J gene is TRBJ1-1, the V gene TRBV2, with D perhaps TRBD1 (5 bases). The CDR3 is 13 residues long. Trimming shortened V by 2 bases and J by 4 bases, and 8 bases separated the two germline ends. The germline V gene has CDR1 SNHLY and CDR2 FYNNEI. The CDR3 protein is CASSELGTTEAFF. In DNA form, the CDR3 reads TGTGCCAGCAGTGAACTCGGGACCACTGAAGCTTTCTTT.

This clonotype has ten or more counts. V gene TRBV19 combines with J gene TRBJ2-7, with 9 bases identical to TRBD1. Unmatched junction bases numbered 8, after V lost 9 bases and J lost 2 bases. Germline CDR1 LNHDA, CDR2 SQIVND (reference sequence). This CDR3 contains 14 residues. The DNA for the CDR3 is TGTGCCAGCTACCCGGGACAGGGTCCCTACGAGCAGTACTTC. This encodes CASYPGQGPYEQYF.

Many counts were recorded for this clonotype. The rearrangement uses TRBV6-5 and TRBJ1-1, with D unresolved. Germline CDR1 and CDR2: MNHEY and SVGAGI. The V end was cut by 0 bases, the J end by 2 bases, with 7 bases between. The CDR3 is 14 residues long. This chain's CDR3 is CASSYSKGNTEAFF. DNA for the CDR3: TGTGCCAGCAGTTACTCCAAGGGTAACACTGAAGCTTTCTTT.

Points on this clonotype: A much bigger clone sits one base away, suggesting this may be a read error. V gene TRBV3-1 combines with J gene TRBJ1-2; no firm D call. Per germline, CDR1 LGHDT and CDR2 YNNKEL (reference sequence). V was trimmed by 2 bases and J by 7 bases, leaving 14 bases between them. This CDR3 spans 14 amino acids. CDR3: CASSQTEGGCGYTF. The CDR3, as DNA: TGTGCCAGCAGCCAAACGGAGGGTGGCTGTGGCTACACCTTC.

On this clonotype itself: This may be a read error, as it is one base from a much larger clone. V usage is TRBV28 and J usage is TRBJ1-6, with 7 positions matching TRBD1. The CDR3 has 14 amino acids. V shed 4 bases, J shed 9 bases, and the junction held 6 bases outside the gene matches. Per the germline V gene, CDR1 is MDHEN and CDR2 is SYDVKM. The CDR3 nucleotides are TGTGCCAGCAGTTCGCAGGGGGGAGGTTCACCCCTCCACTTT. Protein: CASSSQGGGSPLHF.

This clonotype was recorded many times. The CDR3 nucleotides are TGTGCCAGCAGCTTAGATCAGGGGACTAGCTTTCCCGGGGAGCTGTTTTTT. Amino acid sequence: CASSLDQGTSFPGELFF. V and J are TRBV7-2 and TRBJ2-2; 9 bases map to TRBD2. The germline V gene encodes CDR1 SGHTA and CDR2 FQGNSA. Trimming removed 1 base from V and 6 bases from J; junction bases left unmatched: 9. The CDR3 runs to 17 residues. The full variable domain, rest sourced from reference TRBV7-2 and TRBJ2-2, is GAGVSQSPSNKVTEKGKDVELRCDPISGHTALYWYRQSLGQGLEFLIYFQGNSAPDKSGLPSDRFSAERTGGSVSTLTIQRTQQEDSAVYLCASSLDQGTSFPGELFFGEGSRLTVL.

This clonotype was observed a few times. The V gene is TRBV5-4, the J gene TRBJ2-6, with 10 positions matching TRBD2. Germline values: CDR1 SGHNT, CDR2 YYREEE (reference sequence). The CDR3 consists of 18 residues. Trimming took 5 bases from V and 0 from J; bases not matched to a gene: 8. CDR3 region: CASRPGLAQSSGANVLTF. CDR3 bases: TGTGCCAGCAGGCCGGGACTAGCGCAAAGCTCTGGGGCCAACGTCCTGACTTTC.

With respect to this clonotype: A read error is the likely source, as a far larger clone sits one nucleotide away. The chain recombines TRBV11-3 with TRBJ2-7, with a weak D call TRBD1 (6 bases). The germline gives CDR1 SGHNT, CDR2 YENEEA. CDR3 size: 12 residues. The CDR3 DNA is TGTGCCAGCGGCTTAGGACAGTACGAGCAGTACTTC. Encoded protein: CASGLGQYEQYF.

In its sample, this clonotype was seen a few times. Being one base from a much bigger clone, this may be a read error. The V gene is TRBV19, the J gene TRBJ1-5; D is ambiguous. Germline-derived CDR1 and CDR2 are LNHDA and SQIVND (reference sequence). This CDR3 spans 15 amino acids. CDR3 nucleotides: TGTGCCAGTAGTATCACTACTCTTAGCAATCAGTCCCAGCATTTT. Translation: CASSITTLSNQSQHF. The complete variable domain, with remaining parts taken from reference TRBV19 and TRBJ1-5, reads DGGITQSPKYLFRKEGQNVTLSCEQNLNHDAMYWYRQDPGQGLRLIYYSQIVNDFQKGDIAEGYSVSREKKESFPLTVTSAQKNPTAFYLCASSITTLSNQSQHFGDGTRLSIL.

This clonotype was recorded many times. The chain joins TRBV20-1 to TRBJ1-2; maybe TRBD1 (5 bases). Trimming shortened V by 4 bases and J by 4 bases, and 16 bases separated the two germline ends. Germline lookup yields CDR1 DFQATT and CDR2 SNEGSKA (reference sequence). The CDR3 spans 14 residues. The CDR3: CSANWGPDGYGYTF. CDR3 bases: TGCAGTGCTAACTGGGGACCTGATGGCTATGGCTACACCTTC.

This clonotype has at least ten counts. CDR3 in DNA: TGTGCCAGCACCCCCGGTGGAGTCTCCTACGAGCAGTACTTC. Translated: CASTPGGVSYEQYF. The chain carries TRBV28 and TRBJ2-7; no definite D call. Trimming shortened V by 7 bases and J by 0 bases, and 13 bases separated the two germline ends. CDR3 length: 14 residues. Germline-derived CDR1 and CDR2 are MDHEN and SYDVKM.

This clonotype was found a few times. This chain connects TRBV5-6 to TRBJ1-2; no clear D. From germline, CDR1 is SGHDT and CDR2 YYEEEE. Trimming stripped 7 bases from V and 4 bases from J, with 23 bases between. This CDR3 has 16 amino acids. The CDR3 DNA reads TGTGCCAGCTGGCTGCACAATAGTCGAAAGACCTATGGCTACACCTTC. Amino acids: CASWLHNSRKTYGYTF.